This T cell receptor (beta chain) was retrieved from a study of blood T cell repertoires in COVID-19. At the level of the study: Some COVID-19 samples were acute and others convalescent; all came from the United States, Italy and Spain. In each case, the material was cDNA or gDNA derived from T cells, B-cell-depleted T cells, or PBMCs.

The germline V gene encodes CDR1 SGDLS and CDR2 YYNGEE. The CDR3 is 14 amino acids. Trimming removed 3 bases from V and 5 bases from J, with 14 bases in between. Method: immunoSEQ multiplex PCR; TCRdb's copy keeps in-frame clones and lacks some. The top ten clones hold about 2% of a sample with fewer than 400,000 clones, 85% of them seen once. The sequence was obtained from a woman aged 25 to 39 who had been exposed to COVID-19. The rearrangement links TRBV9 to TRBJ1-1, with D possibly matching TRBD1 (5 bases). The sequencing sample was made of PBMCs or T cells enriched from blood (not recorded which). The CDR3 coding sequence is TGTGCCAGCAGCGCCGGGGGGTCCGGGACTGAAGCTTTCTTT. It encodes CASSAGGSGTEAFF. Combining the CDR3 with reference TRBV9 and TRBJ1-1 gives the whole variable domain DSGVTQTPKHLITATGQRVTLRCSPRSGDLSVYWYQQSLDQGLQFLIQYYNGEERAKGNILERFSAQQFPDLHSELNLSSLELGDSALYFCASSAGGSGTEAFFGQGTRLTVV.